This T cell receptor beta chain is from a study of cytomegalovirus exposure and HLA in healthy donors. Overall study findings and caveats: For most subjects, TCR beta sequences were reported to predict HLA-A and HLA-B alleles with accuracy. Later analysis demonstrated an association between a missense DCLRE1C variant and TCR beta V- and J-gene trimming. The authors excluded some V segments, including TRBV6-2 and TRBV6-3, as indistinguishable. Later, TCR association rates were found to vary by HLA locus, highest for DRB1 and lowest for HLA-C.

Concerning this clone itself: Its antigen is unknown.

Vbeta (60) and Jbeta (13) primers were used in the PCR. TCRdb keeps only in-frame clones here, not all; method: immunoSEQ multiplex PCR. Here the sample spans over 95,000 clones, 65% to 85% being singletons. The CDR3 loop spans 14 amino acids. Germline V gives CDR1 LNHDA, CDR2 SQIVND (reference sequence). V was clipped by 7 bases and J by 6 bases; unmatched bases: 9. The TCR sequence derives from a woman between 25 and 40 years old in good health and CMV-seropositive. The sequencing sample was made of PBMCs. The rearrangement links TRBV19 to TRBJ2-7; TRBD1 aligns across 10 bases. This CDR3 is CASNAGTGVPEQYF. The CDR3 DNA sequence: TGTGCCAGTAACGCCGGGACAGGGGTTCCCGAGCAGTACTTC.